This T cell receptor beta chain is drawn from a study of long-term antiretroviral therapy in people with HIV. Study-wide findings and caveats: When set beside controls, HIV repertoires had CDR3 length ranges that were narrower. Information on adherence, resistance and therapy changes was unavailable.

As to this clone: What it binds is not known.

Donors needed at least one pre-ART PBMC sample plus at least two post-ART samples. All participants with HIV were treated in the United States. Running of the v3.0 immunoSEQ assay took place at survey level. Libraries were prepared by immunoSEQ multiplex PCR; TCRdb keeps only in-frame clonotypes and omits some of them. The sample comprises fewer than 45,000 clones, 80% of which are singletons, and roughly 5.2% rests with the top ten. CDR3 size: 15 residues. Germline V gene lookup returns CDR1 MNHEY and CDR2 SVGAGI. The ends lost 5 bases at V and 5 bases at J; junction bases unmatched: 10. The sequenced sample was unsorted PBMCs, obtained 3.4 years after starting antiretroviral therapy. This receptor was identified in a man under 40 with HIV. The chain recombines TRBV6-5 with TRBJ1-1, with 8 bases lining up with TRBD1. CDR3 nucleotides: TGTGCCAGCAGTACCCCCGGACAGGGCTGGACTGAAGCTTTCTTT. Its protein is CASSTPGQGWTEAFF.